This entry lists 10 T cell receptor beta chains sequenced from one sample in a study of CD8 T cells in ankylosing spondylitis. Study findings and constraints: Apparently characteristic of ankylosing spondylitis blood was a TCR beta motif (eight highly homologous variants).

TCRdb reanalysed the 5' RACE reads using MiXCR and keeps one entry per CDR3 protein. The sample lists about 500,000 distinct CDR3 sequences; approximately 5% were seen once. The antigens these receptors bind are not known. Source material: blood, either unsorted or a sorted T cell fraction (not recorded which). All receptors come from a male donor with ankylosing spondylitis.

This clonotype was counted a few times. V and J are TRBV25-1 and TRBJ1-1, with D unresolved. The V gene's germline CDR1 is MGHDK and CDR2 SYGVNS. The V end was cut by 0 bases, the J end by 2 bases, with 4 bases between. CDR3 length equals 13 residues. CDR3 loop: CASSEYLNTEAFF. Here the CDR3 DNA reads TGTGCCAGCAGTGAATATTTAAACACTGAAGCTTTCTTT. Filled out from reference TRBV25-1 and TRBJ1-1, the complete variable domain reads EADIYQTPRYLVIGTGKKITLECSQTMGHDKMYWYQQDPGMELHLIHYSYGVNSTEKGDLSSESTVSRIRTEHFPLTLESARPSHTSQYLCASSEYLNTEAFFGQGTRLTVV.

The chain is built from TRBV5-1 and TRBJ2-7, with 9 bases lining up with TRBD1. V shed 3 bases and J 6 bases; nucleotides not matched to a gene: 7. Germline values: CDR1 SGHRS, CDR2 YFSETQ. The CDR3 sequence is 14 residues long. The CDR3, as DNA: TGCGCCAGCAGCTGGACAGGGGTAGTCCCCGAGCAGTACTTC. Amino acids: CASSWTGVVPEQYF.

The table lists this clonotype with many counts. The chain employs TRBV18 and TRBJ2-1; 10 positions agree with TRBD2. Germline V gives CDR1 KGHSH, CDR2 LQKENI. J was trimmed by 4 bases and V by 5 bases; bases with no gene match: 8. The length of the CDR3 is 16 residues. CDR3 in DNA: TGTGCCAGCTCAAACGAGCGGGAGGGCCTTTACAATGAGCAGTTCTTC. Translating gives CASSNEREGLYNEQFF.

This clonotype was seen many times. The CDR3 DNA reads TGCAGTGCTAGAGATCAGGAGGGGCTTGGCTACACCTTC. Translation gives CSARDQEGLGYTF. The chain recombines TRBV20-1 with TRBJ1-2, with D maybe TRBD1 (5 bases). This CDR3 comprises 13 residues. Per the germline V gene, CDR1 is DFQATT and CDR2 is SNEGSKA (reference sequence). The V end was cut by 0 bases, the J end by 7 bases, with 12 bases between.

Ten or more counts support this clonotype. The chain joins TRBV18 to TRBJ2-1, with D perhaps TRBD1 (5 bases). With 0 bases removed from V and 2 bases from J, the gap between germline ends came to 8 bases. Germline CDR1 reads KGHSH; CDR2 reads LQKENI. The length of the CDR3 is 15 residues. For the CDR3, the DNA is TGTGCCAGCTCACCACCGGGGCCCCCCTACAATGAGCAGTTCTTC. As protein: CASSPPGPPYNEQFF.

CDR3 protein: CASSLMSGGGYTF. As DNA, the CDR3 is TGTGCCAGCAGCTTAATGAGCGGCGGTGGCTACACCTTC. V usage is TRBV7-2 and J usage is TRBJ1-2, with D hard to call. V was trimmed by 2 bases and J by 7 bases, leaving 11 bases between them. Germline CDR1 and CDR2: SGHTA and FQGNSA. The CDR3 loop spans 13 amino acids.

This clonotype was seen ten or more times. The genes are TRBV4-2 and TRBJ1-4; no clear D gene. V lost 0 bases and J 8 bases, leaving 19 bases between the germline ends. From germline, CDR1 is LGHNA and CDR2 YNFKEQ. The CDR3 sequence is 17 residues long. CDR3 protein: CASSQDHVRGGLEKLFF. In nucleotides, the CDR3 is TGTGCCAGCAGCCAAGACCATGTCCGGGGAGGTTTGGAAAAACTGTTTTTT.

This clonotype was recorded at least ten times. This chain uses TRBV4-2 with TRBJ2-6, with D maybe TRBD2 (5 bases). Trimming removed 1 base from V and 4 bases from J, with 11 bases in between. The CDR3 loop spans 16 amino acids. From germline, CDR1 is LGHNA and CDR2 YNFKEQ. CDR3 residues: CASSQVEGSGANVLTF. The CDR3 nucleotides read TGTGCCAGCAGCCAAGTCGAGGGCTCCGGGGCCAACGTCCTGACTTTC.

This clonotype appeared many times. The rearrangement uses TRBV25-1 and TRBJ2-5; D perhaps matches TRBD2 (7 bases). Looked up from germline, CDR1 is MGHDK and CDR2 is SYGVNS. The CDR3 is made up of 14 amino acids. Trimming took 7 bases from V and 5 from J, leaving 17 bases between them. As DNA, the CDR3 is TGTGCCAGCAACCCGGGGGGCATATGGGAGACCCAGTACTTC. Its translation: CASNPGGIWETQYF.

This clonotype was found many times. CDR3 region: CASSLAGARAAYGYTF. CDR3 DNA sequence: TGTGCCAGCAGCTTAGCGGGAGCCAGGGCAGCCTATGGCTACACCTTC. This chain joins TRBV7-9 and TRBJ1-2; a weak D match, TRBD1 (5 bases). Trimming took off 0 bases at V and 4 bases at J, with 15 bases between the two ends. This CDR3 has 16 residues. Germline assignment: CDR1 SEHNR and CDR2 FQNEAQ (reference sequence).